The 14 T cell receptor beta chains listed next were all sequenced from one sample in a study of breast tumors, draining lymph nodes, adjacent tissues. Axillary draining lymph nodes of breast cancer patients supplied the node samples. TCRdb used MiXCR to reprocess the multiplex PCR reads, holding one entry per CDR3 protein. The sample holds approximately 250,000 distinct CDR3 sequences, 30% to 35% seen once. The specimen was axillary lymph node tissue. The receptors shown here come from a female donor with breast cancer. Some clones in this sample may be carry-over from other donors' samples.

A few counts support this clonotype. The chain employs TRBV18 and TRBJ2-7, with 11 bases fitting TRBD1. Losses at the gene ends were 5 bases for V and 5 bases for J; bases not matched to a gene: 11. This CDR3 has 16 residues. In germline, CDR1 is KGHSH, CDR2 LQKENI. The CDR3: CASSTKTGTGGDEQYF. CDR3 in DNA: TGTGCCAGCTCAACCAAGACCGGGACAGGGGGTGACGAGCAGTACTTC.

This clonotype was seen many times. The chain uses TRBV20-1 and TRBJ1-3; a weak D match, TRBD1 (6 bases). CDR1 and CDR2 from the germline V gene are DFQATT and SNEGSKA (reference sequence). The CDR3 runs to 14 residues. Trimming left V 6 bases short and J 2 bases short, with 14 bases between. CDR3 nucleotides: TGCAGTGCAGAACAGGGTGTTGCTGGAAACACCATATATTTT. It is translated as CSAEQGVAGNTIYF.

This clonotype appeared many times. CDR3 nucleotides: TGCAGTGCTAGTTCTGCAGGGGAGAGGGAGCAGTTCTTC. Translated: CSASSAGEREQFF. The rearrangement uses TRBV20-1 and TRBJ2-1; weak D call: TRBD1 (6 bases). Germline loops: CDR1 DFQATT, CDR2 SNEGSKA (reference sequence). V was pared by 3 bases and J by 10 bases, with 16 bases between. The CDR3 extends over 13 amino acids.

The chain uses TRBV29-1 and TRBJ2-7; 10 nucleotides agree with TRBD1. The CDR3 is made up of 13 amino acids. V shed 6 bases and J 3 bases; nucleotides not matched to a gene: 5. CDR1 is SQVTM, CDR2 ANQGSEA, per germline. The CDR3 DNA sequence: TGCAGCGTCCTAGGGGACAGGGGCTACGAGCAGTACTTC. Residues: CSVLGDRGYEQYF.

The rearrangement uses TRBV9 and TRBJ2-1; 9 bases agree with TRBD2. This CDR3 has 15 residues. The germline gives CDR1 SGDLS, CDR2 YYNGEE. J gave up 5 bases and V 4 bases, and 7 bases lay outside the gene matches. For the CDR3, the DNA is TGTGCCAGCAGCCCGGGACTAGCCCCCAACAATGAGCAGTTCTTC. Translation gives CASSPGLAPNNEQFF.

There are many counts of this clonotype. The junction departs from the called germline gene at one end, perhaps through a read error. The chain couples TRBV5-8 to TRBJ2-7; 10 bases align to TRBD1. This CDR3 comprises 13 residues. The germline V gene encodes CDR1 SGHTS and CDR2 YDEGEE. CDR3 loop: CASSVSHDRGRNF. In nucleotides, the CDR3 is TGTGCCAGCAGCGTCTCCCACGACAGGGGGCGAAACTTC.

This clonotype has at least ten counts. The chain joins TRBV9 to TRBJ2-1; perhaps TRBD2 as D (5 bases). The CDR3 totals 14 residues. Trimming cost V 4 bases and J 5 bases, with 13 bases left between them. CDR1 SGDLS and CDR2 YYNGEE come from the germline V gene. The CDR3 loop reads CASSLWTGDNEQFF. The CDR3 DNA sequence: TGTGCCAGCAGCTTATGGACTGGTGACAATGAGCAGTTCTTC. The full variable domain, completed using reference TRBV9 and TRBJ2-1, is DSGVTQTPKHLITATGQRVTLRCSPRSGDLSVYWYQQSLDQGLQFLIQYYNGEERAKGNILERFSAQQFPDLHSELNLSSLELGDSALYFCASSLWTGDNEQFFGPGTRLTVL.

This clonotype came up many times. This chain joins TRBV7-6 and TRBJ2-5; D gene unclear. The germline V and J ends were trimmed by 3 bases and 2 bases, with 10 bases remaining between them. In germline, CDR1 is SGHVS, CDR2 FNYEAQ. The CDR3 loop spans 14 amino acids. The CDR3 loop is CASSFSPRQETQYF. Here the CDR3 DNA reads TGTGCCAGCAGCTTCTCACCGAGGCAAGAGACCCAGTACTTC.

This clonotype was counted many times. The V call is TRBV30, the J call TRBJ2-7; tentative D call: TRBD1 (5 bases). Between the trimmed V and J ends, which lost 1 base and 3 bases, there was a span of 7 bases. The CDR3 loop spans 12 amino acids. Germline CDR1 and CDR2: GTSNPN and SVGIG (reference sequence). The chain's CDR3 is CAWSDRNYEQYF. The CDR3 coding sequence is TGTGCCTGGAGTGACAGGAACTACGAGCAGTACTTC.

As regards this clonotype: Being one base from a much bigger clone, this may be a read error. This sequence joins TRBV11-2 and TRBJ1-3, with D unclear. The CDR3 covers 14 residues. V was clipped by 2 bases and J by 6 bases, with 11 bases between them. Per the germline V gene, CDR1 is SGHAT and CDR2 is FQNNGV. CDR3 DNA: TGTGCCAGCAGCTTAACGCGGCCTGCAAACACCATATATTTT. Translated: CASSLTRPANTIYF.

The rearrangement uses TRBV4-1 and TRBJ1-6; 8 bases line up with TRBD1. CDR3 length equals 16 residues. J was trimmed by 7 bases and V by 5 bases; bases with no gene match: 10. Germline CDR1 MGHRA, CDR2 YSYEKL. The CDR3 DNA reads TGCGCCAGCAGCTCCTTGGGCAGGGGGCTAAATTCACCCCTCCACTTT. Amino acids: CASSSLGRGLNSPLHF.

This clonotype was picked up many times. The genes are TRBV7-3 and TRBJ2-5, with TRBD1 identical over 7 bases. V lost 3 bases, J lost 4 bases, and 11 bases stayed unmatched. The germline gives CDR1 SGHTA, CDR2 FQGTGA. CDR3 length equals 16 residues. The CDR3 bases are TGTGCCAGCAGCTTGACTCCACCGGGACAGAGAGAGACCCAGTACTTC. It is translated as CASSLTPPGQRETQYF.

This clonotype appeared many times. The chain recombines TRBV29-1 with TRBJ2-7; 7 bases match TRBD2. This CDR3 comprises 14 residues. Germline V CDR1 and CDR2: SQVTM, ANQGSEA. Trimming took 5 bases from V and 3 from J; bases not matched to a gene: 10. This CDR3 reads CSVYPSGKNYEQYF. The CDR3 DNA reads TGCAGCGTTTACCCCAGCGGGAAGAACTACGAGCAGTACTTC.

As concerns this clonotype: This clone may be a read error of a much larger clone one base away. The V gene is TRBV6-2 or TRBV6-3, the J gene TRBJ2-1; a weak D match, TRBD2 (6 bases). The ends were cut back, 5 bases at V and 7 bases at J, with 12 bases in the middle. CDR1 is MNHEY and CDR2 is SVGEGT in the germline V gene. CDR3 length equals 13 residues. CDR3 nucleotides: TGTGCCAGCAGTCACCGGGGGTGGAATGAGCAGTTCTTC. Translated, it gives CASSHRGWNEQFF.